This entry concerns a single TCR beta chain. Profiling relied on immunoSEQ multiplex PCR, and the TCRdb table lists in-frame clones only, not all of them. Among about 160,000 clones listed, approximately 82% were seen once. This sample is drawn from a study of blood T cell repertoires in COVID-19. The germline gives CDR1 LGHDT, CDR2 YNNKEL (reference sequence). This CDR3 is 16 amino acids long. The ends lost 6 bases at V and 1 base at J; junction bases unmatched: 10. This TCR derives from a man aged 55-75 years who had recovered from COVID-19. The sequenced sample consisted of PBMCs or T cells enriched from blood (not recorded which). The rearrangement links TRBV3-1 (or the pseudogene TRBV3-2) to TRBJ2-7; the match to TRBD1 covers 9 bases. The CDR3 bases are TGTGCCAGCAGTTCGAGGACAGGGGCGATATCCTACGAGCAGTACTTC. Its translation is CASSSRTGAISYEQYF.